This entry is about one TCR beta chain. With 5 bases removed from V and 6 bases from J, the gap between germline ends came to 11 bases. This CDR3 has 12 residues. Germline V gene sequence: CDR1 SGHTA, CDR2 FQGNSA. The source of the sample is a study of blood T cell repertoires in COVID-19. At the level of the study: Researchers got acute and convalescent COVID-19 samples from the United States, Italy and Spain. Nucleic acid was either cDNA or gDNA, and it came from T cells, B-cell-depleted T cells, or PBMCs.

Sequencing was performed with immunoSEQ multiplex PCR; in TCRdb, only in-frame clones are kept and a portion is missing. Here the sample spans about 98,000 clones, about 85% being singletons. Sequenced sample: peripheral blood. The chain is built from TRBV7-2 and TRBJ2-7, with D unresolved. This sequence originates from a man between 45 and 60 years old with active COVID-19. The CDR3 DNA reads TGTGCCAGCAGCAACCCCCCGGGCGAGCAGTACTTC. This sequence encodes CASSNPPGEQYF.